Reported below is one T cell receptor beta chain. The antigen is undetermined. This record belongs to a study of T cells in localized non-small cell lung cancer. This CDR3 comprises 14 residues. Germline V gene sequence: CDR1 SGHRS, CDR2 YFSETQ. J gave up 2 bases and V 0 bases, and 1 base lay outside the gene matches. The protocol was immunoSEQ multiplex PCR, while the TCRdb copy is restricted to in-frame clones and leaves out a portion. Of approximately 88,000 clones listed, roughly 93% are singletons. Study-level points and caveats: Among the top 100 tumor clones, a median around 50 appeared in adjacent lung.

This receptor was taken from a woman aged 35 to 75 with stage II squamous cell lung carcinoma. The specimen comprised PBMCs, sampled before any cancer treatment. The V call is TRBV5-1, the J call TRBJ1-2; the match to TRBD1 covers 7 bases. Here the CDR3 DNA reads TGCGCCAGCAGCTTGGACAGGGGCAACTATGGCTACACCTTC. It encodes CASSLDRGNYGYTF.